This record looks at one T cell receptor beta chain sequence and its context. The antigen remains undetermined. The data stem from a study of CD8 T cells in ankylosing spondylitis. Study results and caveats: Clones tied to disease were said to be significantly enriched in matched ankylosing spondylitis synovial fluid. Ankylosing spondylitis blood appeared to be characterized by a TCR beta motif of under 10 highly homologous variants.

Germline V CDR1 and CDR2: MNHNS, SASEGT. The CDR3 consists of 14 residues. Trimming removed 6 bases at V and 2 bases at J, with 10 bases between. TCRdb re-called the 5' RACE reads through MiXCR, storing one row per CDR3 protein. The sample includes about 140,000 distinct CDR3 sequences, roughly 8% of them seen just once. The sample consisted of synovial fluid, either unsorted or a sorted T cell fraction (not recorded which). The receptor was derived from a male donor with ankylosing spondylitis. The V gene is TRBV6-1, the J gene TRBJ2-2; possibly TRBD2 for D (5 bases). The CDR3 is CASREGYNTGELFF. CDR3 in DNA: TGTGCCAGCAGAGAGGGATACAACACCGGGGAGCTGTTTTTT.